Each of the 20 T cell receptor beta chains below was sequenced from the same sample in a study of neurological immune-mediated disorders (dated by TCRdb to between 2017 and 2020). The library was generated by 5' RACE. Instrument on record: Illumina HiSeq 2500. Using fastp trimming at Q25 and MiXCR clonotype assembly, TCRdb reanalyzed the public sequencing data and kept in-frame beta chains. Rows with a matching CDR3 protein are joined into one entry that keeps the most common DNA and genes. For this sample there are 25,000 to 35,000 distinct CDR3 sequences; around 12% appear just once. Approximately 8% of the sample is in the top ten clones. Sequencing was carried out using PBMCs. These receptors were taken from a man in his 60s in good health.

This clonotype has ten or more counts. This chain joins TRBV11-2 and TRBJ2-7; maybe TRBD1 (5 bases). Germline lookup yields CDR1 SGHAT and CDR2 FQNNGV. The CDR3 has 15 amino acids. Trimming removed 1 base at V and 5 bases at J, with 15 bases between. The CDR3 loop is CASSLVYLGLDEQYF. The CDR3 DNA reads TGTGCCAGCAGCTTAGTGTATCTGGGGCTGGACGAGCAGTACTTC.

At least ten counts were recorded for this clonotype. The chain carries TRBV7-8 and TRBJ2-2; the D is unclear. V was clipped by 1 base and J by 2 bases, with 5 bases between them. CDR1 is SGHVS, CDR2 FQNEAQ, per germline. This CDR3 has 14 residues. CDR3 nucleotide sequence: TGTGCCAGCAGCTTAGTAATAAACACCGGGGAGCTGTTTTTT. Protein sequence: CASSLVINTGELFF.

This clonotype was seen many times. The V and J genes are TRBV6-6 and TRBJ2-5; weak D call: TRBD1 (5 bases). Trimming took 5 bases from V and 1 from J, leaving 11 bases between them. CDR3 length equals 14 residues. Germline V CDR1 and CDR2: MNHNY, SVGAGI (reference sequence). CDR3 amino acids: CASSGRQFQETQYF. Written as DNA, the CDR3 is TGTGCCAGCAGTGGCCGACAGTTCCAAGAGACCCAGTACTTC.

The sample holds many counts of this clonotype. The rearrangement links TRBV27 to TRBJ1-4; 7 nucleotides align to TRBD1. Germline values: CDR1 MNHEY, CDR2 SMNVEV (reference sequence). CDR3 size: 14 residues. The trim removed 6 bases at V and 7 bases at J, leaving 8 bases unmatched. The CDR3 DNA follows: TGTGCCAGCAGCTTGAGGGGGCCTGGTGAAAAACTGTTTTTT. Residues: CASSLRGPGEKLFF.

As to this clonotype: One end of the junction is discordant with germline, which a read error may explain. The V gene is TRBV5-1, the J gene TRBJ2-5; 10 bases map to TRBD1. The CDR3 has 16 amino acids. Germline-derived CDR1 and CDR2 are SGHRS and YFSETQ. The CDR3 spells CAISPSTGGELETQYF. In nucleotides, the CDR3 is TGCGCCATCAGCCCATCGACAGGGGGCGAGTTGGAGACCCAGTACTTC.

Ten or more counts support this clonotype. The chain uses TRBV10-3 and TRBJ2-7; no firm D call. Germline lookup yields CDR1 ENHRY and CDR2 SYGVKD. This CDR3 comprises 13 residues. The V and J ends lost 3 bases and 0 bases respectively, with 6 bases between them. The CDR3 DNA reads TGTGCCATCAGTGACGGATTCTCCTACGAGCAGTACTTC. Protein sequence: CAISDGFSYEQYF.

This clonotype was counted only a few times. One end of the junction varies from germline; a read error may be responsible. V gene TRBV20-1 combines with J gene TRBJ2-2, with 7 positions matching TRBD2. Per germline, CDR1 DFQATT and CDR2 SNEGSKA (reference sequence). The CDR3 consists of 14 residues. CDR3 bases: TGCAGTGCTGGAGAGGCGGGAGAGAGTGGGGAGCTGTTTTTT. Its translation: CSAGEAGESGELFF.

This clonotype was observed at least ten times. The chain links TRBV7-2 to TRBJ2-7; a weak D match, TRBD2 (5 bases). This CDR3 contains 15 residues. Germline CDR1 reads SGHTA; CDR2 reads FQGNSA. V lost 5 bases, J lost 7 bases, and 21 bases lay in between. CDR3 sequence reads: CASSPRTGKPWEQYF. CDR3 bases: TGTGCCAGCAGCCCCCGAACGGGAAAACCCTGGGAGCAGTACTTC.

At least ten counts were recorded for this clonotype. V usage is TRBV18 and J usage is TRBJ2-7; D may correspond to TRBD1 or TRBD2 (5 bases each). The germline gives CDR1 KGHSH, CDR2 LQKENI. This CDR3 comprises 16 residues. V was trimmed by 3 bases and J by 2 bases, leaving 17 bases between them. The CDR3 sequence: CASSPTRQGPTYEQYF. The DNA of the CDR3 is TGTGCCAGCTCACCTACTAGGCAGGGCCCAACCTACGAGCAGTACTTC.

V is TRBV29-1 and J is TRBJ1-1; maybe TRBD1 (5 bases). V was clipped by 5 bases and J by 3 bases, with 10 bases between them. There are 12 residues in the CDR3. Germline CDR1 and CDR2: SQVTM and ANQGSEA. The CDR3, as DNA: TGCAGCGTTACAGGAAGGGACACTGAAGCTTTCTTT. This gives the protein CSVTGRDTEAFF.

Ten or more counts support this clonotype. V usage is TRBV20-1 and J usage is TRBJ2-4; D perhaps matches TRBD2 (6 bases). The CDR3 covers 13 residues. The V end was cut by 2 bases, the J end by 5 bases, with 10 bases between. Germline lookup yields CDR1 DFQATT and CDR2 SNEGSKA (reference sequence). The CDR3 DNA follows: TGCAGTGCTAGAACGGGAGCTCAAAACATTCAGTACTTC. This gives the protein CSARTGAQNIQYF.

By share, this clonotype ranks as medium-sized. CDR3 sequence: CASKFGGIEQFF. In nucleotides, the CDR3 is TGTGCCTCGAAATTCGGAGGAATTGAGCAGTTCTTC. The chain couples TRBV30 to TRBJ2-1; a possible D gene is TRBD2 (5 bases). V lost 7 bases and J lost 9, with 16 bases in between. This CDR3 is 12 amino acids long. CDR1 is GTSNPN, CDR2 SVGIG, per germline (reference sequence).

J is TRBJ2-3 and V is TRBV3-1; TRBD2 matches 8 bases. Germline V gene data show CDR1 as LGHDT and CDR2 as YNNKEL (reference sequence). This CDR3 is built from 16 residues. Unmatched junction bases numbered 12, after V lost 5 bases and J lost 5 bases. CDR3 in amino acids: CASSVAGRLAGDTQYF. The DNA of the CDR3 is TGTGCCAGCAGCGTAGCTGGGCGGCTAGCGGGAGATACGCAGTATTTT.

In this sample, this clonotype turned up many times. The CDR3 is CASSLNLQGNYGYTF. CDR3 bases: TGTGCCAGCAGCCTAAATTTACAGGGGAACTATGGCTACACCTTC. This sequence joins TRBV7-8 and TRBJ1-2, with 7 bases identical to TRBD1. Trimming cost V 5 bases and J 2 bases; bases outside gene matches: 8. CDR3 length: 15 amino acids. Germline V CDR1 and CDR2: SGHVS, FQNEAQ.

This clonotype came up many times. This rearrangement joins TRBV12-3 or TRBV12-4 to TRBJ2-7, with TRBD2 as a possible D gene (5 bases). V was cut by 4 bases and J by 3 bases, with 13 bases left in between. CDR3 length: 14 residues. CDR3: CASSSRPGNYEQYF. In DNA form, the CDR3 reads TGTGCCAGCAGTTCGAGACCGGGAAACTACGAGCAGTACTTC.

The chain joins TRBV7-8 to TRBJ2-1, with D perhaps matching TRBD1 or TRBD2 (6 bases each). The germline V gene encodes CDR1 SGHVS and CDR2 FQNEAQ. CDR3 length: 17 amino acids. Trimming took off 5 bases at V and 1 base at J, with 18 bases between the two ends. DNA of the CDR3: TGTGCCAGCAGCGCAAGAGGGGGGCCTCGGTCCTACAATGAGCAGTTCTTC. Amino acid sequence: CASSARGGPRSYNEQFF.

The V call is TRBV7-2, the J call TRBJ2-1; D possibly corresponds to TRBD2 (5 bases). The V end lost 2 bases, the J end lost 8 bases, and 10 bases lay between the germline ends. This CDR3 has 13 residues. From germline, CDR1 is SGHTA and CDR2 FQGNSA. The CDR3 here is CASSLLRRDEQFF. CDR3 nucleotide sequence: TGTGCCAGCAGCTTATTACGGCGGGATGAGCAGTTCTTC.

Many counts were recorded for this clonotype. This sequence joins TRBV10-3 and TRBJ2-2; the D gene is possibly TRBD2 (6 bases). The CDR3 sequence is 15 residues long. Trimming shortened V by 7 bases and J by 1 base, and 13 bases separated the two germline ends. Germline-derived CDR1 and CDR2 are ENHRY and SYGVKD. The CDR3 sequence is CAINPGLLNTGELFF. Written as DNA, the CDR3 is TGTGCCATCAACCCGGGACTCCTGAACACCGGGGAGCTGTTTTTT.

This clonotype was seen repeatedly, ten times or more. V and J are TRBV5-1 and TRBJ2-7; D not resolved. The CDR3 loop spans 16 amino acids. The germline V and J ends were trimmed by 0 bases and 2 bases, with 15 bases remaining between them. Germline CDR1 is SGHRS and CDR2 is YFSETQ. The CDR3 DNA sequence: TGCGCCAGCAGCTTGGTTGATGGCGGAGCAACCTACGAGCAGTACTTC. Translated, it gives CASSLVDGGATYEQYF.

This clonotype was observed many times. V usage is TRBV3-1 and J usage is TRBJ2-6; D is unresolved. The germline V gene encodes CDR1 LGHDT and CDR2 YNNKEL (reference sequence). V was shortened by 4 bases and J by 5 bases, with 9 bases between the two germline ends. The CDR3 runs to 14 residues. In DNA, the CDR3 is TGTGCCAGCAGCCTCGGAGCGCGGGCCAACGTCCTGACTTTC. Encoded protein: CASSLGARANVLTF.